These 9 T cell receptor beta chains share one sample of origin, sequenced in a study of cytomegalovirus exposure and HLA in healthy donors. With 60 Vbeta and 13 Jbeta primers, the PCR was carried out. Sequencing used immunoSEQ multiplex PCR; TCRdb keeps in-frame clones, though not all of them. Here the sample spans 90,000 to 150,000 clones, 60% to 85% being singletons. Sequencing input: PBMCs. The receptors were gathered from a man aged 50 to 59 in good health and CMV-seropositive.

The V call is TRBV6-5, the J call TRBJ1-1; tentatively, D is TRBD1 (6 bases). Germline-derived CDR1 and CDR2 are MNHEY and SVGAGI. The CDR3 loop spans 10 amino acids. V was cut by 11 bases and J by 11 bases, with 15 bases left in between. The CDR3 loop reads CAVWGQVAFF. CDR3 coding DNA: TGTGCCGTATGGGGGCAGGTGGCTTTCTTT.

The rearrangement uses TRBV7-9 and TRBJ2-5, with 13 bases matching TRBD2. Germline trimming cut 5 bases from V and 1 base from J; bases unmatched to any gene: 4. The CDR3 runs to 16 residues. CDR1 is SEHNR and CDR2 is FQNEAQ in the germline V gene (reference sequence). CDR3 nucleotides: TGTGCCAGCAGCGGCACTAGCGGGGGGGCCCAAGAGACCCAGTACTTC. Its translation: CASSGTSGGAQETQYF.

The chain has TRBV7-9 and TRBJ1-2; no definite D call. The length of the CDR3 is 12 residues. The V end lost 3 bases, the J end lost 4 bases, and 6 bases lay between the germline ends. Germline lookup yields CDR1 SEHNR and CDR2 FQNEAQ (reference sequence). The CDR3 spells CASSFGSYGYTF. CDR3 in DNA: TGTGCCAGCAGCTTCGGGTCCTATGGCTACACCTTC.

This clone was counted between two and nine times. CDR3 nucleotides: TGTGCCACCAGCAGCCTCGGGTACGAGCAGTACTTC. Its translation: CATSSLGYEQYF. This chain connects TRBV15 to TRBJ2-7; unclear D gene. Germline CDR1 reads LNHNV; CDR2 reads YYDKDF (reference sequence). This CDR3 comprises 12 residues. The V end lost 3 bases, the J end lost 4 bases, and 7 bases lay between the germline ends.

This clone appeared once. This chain uses TRBV28 with TRBJ1-2; possible D gene TRBD1, 5 bases. Germline loops: CDR1 MDHEN, CDR2 SYDVKM. V gave up 6 bases and J gave up 11 bases, with 22 bases separating them. This CDR3 has 14 residues. DNA of the CDR3: TGTGCCAGCAGCACTCACGGCTATGTCGGGGGATACACCTTC. It yields the protein CASSTHGYVGGYTF.

DNA for the CDR3: TGTGCCAGCTCACCGGAAACAGGGAACACTGAAGCTTTCTTT. It yields the protein CASSPETGNTEAFF. This chain links TRBV18 with TRBJ1-1; possible D gene TRBD1, 5 bases. The CDR3 runs 14 residues. Germline-derived CDR1 and CDR2 are KGHSH and LQKENI. V was shortened by 3 bases and J by 1 base, with 9 bases between the two germline ends. Drawing the rest from reference TRBV18 and TRBJ1-1, the complete variable domain is NAGVMQNPRHLVRRRGQEARLRCSPMKGHSHVYWYRQLPEEGLKFMVYLQKENIIDESGMPKERFSAEFPKEGPSILRIQQVVRGDSAAYFCASSPETGNTEAFFGQGTRLTVV.

The J gene is TRBJ1-5, the V gene TRBV10-3, with no clear D. This CDR3 has 17 residues. Germline V gives CDR1 ENHRY, CDR2 SYGVKD. Trimming took 2 bases from V and 5 from J, leaving 19 bases between them. In DNA, the CDR3 is TGTGCCATCAGTGAGCCCACCGGCCCCCTCGGGGATCAGCCCCAGCATTTT. Protein product: CAISEPTGPLGDQPQHF.

This clone turned up a few times. This chain links TRBV5-6 with TRBJ2-7; D is ambiguous. CDR1 and CDR2 (germline): SGHDT, YYEEEE. Trimming pared 0 bases from V and 5 bases from J, leaving 3 bases between. The CDR3 is 11 amino acids. The CDR3 DNA follows: TGTGCCAGCAGCTTGGTCAACGAGCAGTACTTC. Translation gives CASSLVNEQYF.

The chain joins TRBV28 to TRBJ1-2; 7 bases align to TRBD1. The ends lost 5 bases at V and 8 bases at J; junction bases unmatched: 8. The CDR3 is 13 amino acids. Germline loops: CDR1 MDHEN, CDR2 SYDVKM. The CDR3 region is CASSLDRVVGYTF. Written as DNA, the CDR3 is TGTGCCAGCAGTCTCGACAGGGTAGTAGGCTACACCTTC.